The 14 T cell receptor beta chains listed next were all sequenced from one sample in a study of T cells in Graves' hyperthyroidism and ophthalmopathy. There were TCR beta CDR3 regions amplified from RNA transcripts. First-round RT-PCR targeting the TCR CDR3 was performed with the HTBI primer set. TCRdb independently ran MiXCR on the multiplex PCR reads; one entry per CDR3 protein. This table holds 200,000 or so distinct CDR3 sequences, less than 20% found once. Sequencing was done on a sample of blood. The receptors derive from a woman aged 50 to 60 with Graves' hyperthyroidism.

This clonotype was counted at least ten times. V gene TRBV12-3 or TRBV12-4 combines with J gene TRBJ1-1, with unresolved D. The length of the CDR3 is 12 residues. V lost 4 bases and J lost 3, with 6 bases in between. CDR3 sequence: CASSSSYTEAFF. In nucleotides, the CDR3 is TGTGCCAGCAGTTCGAGCTACACTGAAGCTTTCTTT.

The table lists this clonotype with many counts. V is TRBV24-1 and J is TRBJ2-1, with 9 bases that match TRBD1. The CDR3 is 16 residues long. J was trimmed by 7 bases and V by 4 bases; bases with no gene match: 10. CDR1 is KGHDR, CDR2 SFDVKD, per germline. DNA for the CDR3: TGTGCCACCAGTGACCCCGGCGGGACAGGGAGAAATGAGCAGTTCTTC. Amino acids: CATSDPGGTGRNEQFF.

This clonotype has only a few counts. The chain combines TRBV7-3 with TRBJ2-6; 12 positions match TRBD1. With V trimmed by 5 bases and J by 4 bases, 9 bases remained unmatched. Germline V lookup: CDR1 SGHTA, CDR2 FQGTGA. CDR3 length: 18 residues. CDR3 loop: CASSPGTGGVIGANVLTF. The CDR3, as DNA: TGTGCCAGCAGCCCTGGGACAGGGGGCGTCATAGGGGCCAACGTCCTGACTTTC.

This clonotype was counted once. The V call is TRBV30, the J call TRBJ2-1; 13 bases agree with TRBD2. The V segment lost 3 bases and the J segment 8 bases; nucleotides outside the gene matches: 7. The CDR3 is 15 amino acids. Germline loops: CDR1 GTSNPN, CDR2 SVGIG (reference sequence). CDR3 nucleotide sequence: TGTGCCTGGAGAGCGACTAGCGGGAGGTGGTATGAGCAGTTCTTC. Its translation: CAWRATSGRWYEQFF.

This clonotype was recorded many times. V gene TRBV12-3 or TRBV12-4 combines with J gene TRBJ1-1, with TRBD1 matching 7 bases. The CDR3 consists of 14 residues. Trimming removed 5 bases from V and 3 bases from J; junction bases left unmatched: 6. The CDR3 sequence: CASSPRTGYTEAFF. The CDR3 DNA is TGTGCCAGCAGTCCCCGGACAGGTTACACTGAAGCTTTCTTT.

There are many counts of this clonotype. The CDR3 loop reads CASSTGTSYEQYF. In DNA, the CDR3 is TGTGCCAGCAGCACAGGCACCTCCTACGAGCAGTACTTC. The rearrangement joins TRBV6-1 to TRBJ2-7, with TRBD1 as a possible D gene (5 bases). CDR3 size: 13 residues. With 6 bases removed from V and 0 bases from J, the gap between germline ends came to 9 bases. Germline V gene data show CDR1 as MNHNS and CDR2 as SASEGT.

This clonotype appeared many times. The J gene is TRBJ2-7, the V gene TRBV5-1, with 8 bases that match TRBD1. Germline loops: CDR1 SGHRS, CDR2 YFSETQ. J was trimmed by 3 bases and V by 4 bases; bases with no gene match: 9. The CDR3 consists of 15 residues. DNA of the CDR3: TGCGCCAGCAGCCAGACCCGACAGGGGATCTACGAGCAGTACTTC. Encoded protein: CASSQTRQGIYEQYF.

This clonotype was picked up a small number of times. CDR3 protein: CASRRHLNTEAFF. The CDR3 region has the DNA TGTGCCAGTCGTCGCCATCTGAACACTGAAGCTTTCTTT. The chain uses TRBV19 and TRBJ1-1, with D uncertain. Germline lookup yields CDR1 LNHDA and CDR2 SQIVND (reference sequence). CDR3 size: 13 residues. The ends were cut back, 8 bases at V and 0 bases at J, with 10 bases in the middle.

This clonotype was recorded at least ten times. The J gene is TRBJ1-2, the V gene TRBV6-1; no clear D. This CDR3 is 15 amino acids long. Trimming pared 6 bases from V and 3 bases from J, leaving 17 bases between. CDR1 is MNHNS, CDR2 SASEGT, per germline. The CDR3 loop is CASRTPEPVDYGYTF. CDR3 bases: TGTGCCAGCAGGACCCCGGAGCCAGTGGACTATGGCTACACCTTC.

The chain recombines TRBV19 with TRBJ2-1; D not certain. V was pared by 1 base and J by 6 bases, with 10 bases between. In germline, CDR1 is LNHDA, CDR2 SQIVND (reference sequence). The CDR3 has 14 amino acids. The CDR3 nucleotides read TGTGCCAGTAGTATAGTCAATTATGGCAATGAGCAGTTCTTC. Its protein is CASSIVNYGNEQFF.

This clonotype has only a few counts. The chain couples TRBV5-1 to TRBJ1-1; a possible D gene is TRBD1 (5 bases). Between the trimmed V and J ends, which lost 7 bases and 6 bases, there was a span of 22 bases. CDR1 is SGHRS, CDR2 YFSETQ, per germline. This CDR3 comprises 15 residues. The CDR3 region has the DNA TGCGCCAGCGGCCCCTCCTCTTTCGGGGACGCTGAAGCTTTCTTT. The encoded protein is CASGPSSFGDAEAFF.

J is TRBJ1-2 and V is TRBV27; 8 bases agree with TRBD1. The CDR3 extends over 15 amino acids. V lost 8 bases, J lost 5 bases, and 13 bases stayed unmatched. From germline, CDR1 is MNHEY and CDR2 SMNVEV (reference sequence). CDR3 sequence (DNA): TGTGCCAGCGGCCCCCGGGACAGGAACTCATATGGCTACACCTTC. Its protein is CASGPRDRNSYGYTF.

This clonotype was seen at least ten times. This chain links TRBV10-2 with TRBJ1-1; no definite D call. V was cut by 2 bases and J by 4 bases, with 2 bases left in between. The germline V gene encodes CDR1 WSHSY and CDR2 SAAADI. The length of the CDR3 is 11 residues. CDR3 sequence (DNA): TGCGCCAGCAGTGAGGGCACTGAAGCTTTCTTT. It codes for CASSEGTEAFF.

This clonotype was detected ten times or more. The V gene is TRBV12-3 or TRBV12-4, the J gene TRBJ2-7, with D possibly TRBD2 on 6 matching bases. The CDR3 is 12 residues long. V was pared by 6 bases and J by 6 bases, with 12 bases between. The CDR3 loop is CASRTMGLEQYF. The CDR3 DNA follows: TGTGCCAGCAGAACCATGGGACTCGAGCAGTACTTC.